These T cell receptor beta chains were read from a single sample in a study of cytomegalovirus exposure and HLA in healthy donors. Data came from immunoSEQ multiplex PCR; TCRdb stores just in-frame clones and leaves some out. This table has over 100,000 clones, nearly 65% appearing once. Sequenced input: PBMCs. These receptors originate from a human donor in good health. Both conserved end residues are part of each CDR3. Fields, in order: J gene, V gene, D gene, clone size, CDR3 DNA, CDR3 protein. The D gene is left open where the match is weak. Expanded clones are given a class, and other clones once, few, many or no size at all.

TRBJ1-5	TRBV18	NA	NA	TGTGCCAGCTCAGCGACAGATAATCAGCCCCAGCATTTT	CASSATDNQPQHF
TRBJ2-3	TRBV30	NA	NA	TGTGCCGCTGGAGCGAACCCGCAGTATTTT	CAAGANPQYF
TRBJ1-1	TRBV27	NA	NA	TGTGCCAGTAGCGACAGGCCGCAAAACACTGAAGCTTTCTTT	CASSDRPQNTEAFF
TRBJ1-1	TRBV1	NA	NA	TGCACCAGCAGCCAAGAAATCGGAGACACTGAAGCTTTCTTT	CTSSQEIGDTEAFF
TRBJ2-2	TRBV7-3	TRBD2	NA	TGTGCCAGCAGCTTAACGGCTAGCGGGCGCGGGGAGCTGTTTTTT	CASSLTASGRGELFF
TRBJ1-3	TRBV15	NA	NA	TGTGCCACCAGCAGAGCGGGATCGGCTGGAAACACCATATATTTT	CATSRAGSAGNTIYF
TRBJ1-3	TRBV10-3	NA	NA	TGTGCCATCAGGTCGGGTGGAAACACCATATATTTT	CAIRSGGNTIYF
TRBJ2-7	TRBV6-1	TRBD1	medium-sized	TGTGCCAGCAGTGAAGGGACAGGGCCCCTGGAGCAGTACTTC	CASSEGTGPLEQYF
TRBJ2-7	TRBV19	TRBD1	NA	TGTGCCAGTAGGAAGGTTTTGAGACAGGGCTCCTACGAGCAGTACTTC	CASRKVLRQGSYEQYF
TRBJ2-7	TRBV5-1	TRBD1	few	TGCGCCAGCAGCGCAGGACCGGGACAGGTTTTTTCCTACGAGCAGTACTTC	CASSAGPGQVFSYEQYF
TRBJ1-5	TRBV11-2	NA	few	TGTGCCAGCAGCTTTGCCGGGGGGCGCGGTGATCAGCCCCAGCATTTT	CASSFAGGRGDQPQHF
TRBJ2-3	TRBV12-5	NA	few	TGTGCTAGTGGTTTGTCACAGGATAGCACAGATACGCAGTATTTT	CASGLSQDSTDTQYF
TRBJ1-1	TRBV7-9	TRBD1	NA	TGTGCCAGCAGCCAGGACAGGGGCCACCACACTGAAGCTTTCTTT	CASSQDRGHHTEAFF
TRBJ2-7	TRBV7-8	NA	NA	TGTGCCAGCAGCTTAGGTTTTGGGCGAAAAGGGGGCTACGAGCAGTACTTC	CASSLGFGRKGGYEQYF
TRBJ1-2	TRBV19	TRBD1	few	TGTGCCAGTGACGGACAGGGAAGTGGCTACACCTTC	CASDGQGSGYTF
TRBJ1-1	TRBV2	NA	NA	TGTGCCAGCAGTGTTTCCCTGGACAGTCCGAACACTGAAGCTTTCTTT	CASSVSLDSPNTEAFF
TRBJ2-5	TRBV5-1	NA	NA	TGCGCCAGCAGCTTGCCCGGGGTGGGTGCGAGCAAGCAAGAGACCCAGTACTTC	CASSLPGVGASKQETQYF
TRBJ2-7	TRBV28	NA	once	TGTGCCAGCAGTTTCGGGGAGCAAGGCTACGAGCAGTACTTC	CASSFGEQGYEQYF
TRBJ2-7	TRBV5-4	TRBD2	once	TGTGCCAGCAGCCCCGCGGGGGACGAGCAGTACTTC	CASSPAGDEQYF
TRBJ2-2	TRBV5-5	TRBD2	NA	TGTGCCAGCAGCTTCGGGGTAGCGGGCACCGGGGAGCTGTTTTTT	CASSFGVAGTGELFF
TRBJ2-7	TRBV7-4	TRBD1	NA	TGTGCCAGCAGCTACCAGGACCGGGACAGGGTATACGAGCAGTACTTC	CASSYQDRDRVYEQYF
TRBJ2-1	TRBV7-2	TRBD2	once	TGTGCCAGCAGCGTCCCGAGGATAGCGGGCCCTCGCTCCTACAATGAGCAGTTCTTC	CASSVPRIAGPRSYNEQFF
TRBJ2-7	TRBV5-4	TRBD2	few	TGTGCCAGCAGCTTTTTTGCTAGCGGGGCAAACTACGAGCAGTACTTC	CASSFFASGANYEQYF
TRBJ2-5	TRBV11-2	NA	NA	TGTGCCAGCAGCTTAGAGGGGGGGGCGTGGGAGACCCAGTACTTC	CASSLEGGAWETQYF
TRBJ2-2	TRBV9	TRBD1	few	TGTGCCAGCAGCGTATTGGGACAGGGTAGCGGGGAGCTGTTTTTT	CASSVLGQGSGELFF
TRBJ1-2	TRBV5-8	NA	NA	TGTGCCAGCAGCTTGTACACAGGGTCGTATGGCTACACCTTC	CASSLYTGSYGYTF
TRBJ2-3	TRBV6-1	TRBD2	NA	TGTGCCAGCCGGAGGCGGGAGGACTCAGATACGCAGTATTTT	CASRRREDSDTQYF
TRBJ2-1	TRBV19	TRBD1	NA	TGTGCCAGTGCCGCGCAGGGGGAGAGGGGCAATGAGCAGTTCTTC	CASAAQGERGNEQFF
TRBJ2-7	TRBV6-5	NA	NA	TGTGCCAGCAGTTTAAAATTTAGCTCCTACGAGCAGTACTTC	CASSLKFSSYEQYF
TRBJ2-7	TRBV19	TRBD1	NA	TGTGCCAGTAGTCCCACCACAGGGGGCTCCTACGAGCAGTACTTC	CASSPTTGGSYEQYF
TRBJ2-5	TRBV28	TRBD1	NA	TGTGCCAGCAGTTTATCACCGGGACAGGGCCAAGAGACCCAGTACTTC	CASSLSPGQGQETQYF
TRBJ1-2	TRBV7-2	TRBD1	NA	TGTGCCAGCAGCTTGAACAGGGGACAGGGGACGGGCTACACCTTC	CASSLNRGQGTGYTF
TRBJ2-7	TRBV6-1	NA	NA	TGTGCCAGCAGTGAAGCCGGAGGGAGGAGGGAGCAGTACTTC	CASSEAGGRREQYF
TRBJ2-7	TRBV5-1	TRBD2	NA	TGCGCCAGCAGCTTGGAGGGCCGGCTAGCGGGGGGAGGAAGCTCCTACGAGCAGTACTTC	CASSLEGRLAGGGSSYEQYF
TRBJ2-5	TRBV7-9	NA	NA	TGTGCCAGCAGCGCCGACAGGAACCAAGAGACCCAGTACTTC	CASSADRNQETQYF
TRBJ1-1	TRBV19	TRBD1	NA	TGTGCCAGTAGTATCCCTAACAGGGGTATGAACACTGAAGCTTTCTTT	CASSIPNRGMNTEAFF
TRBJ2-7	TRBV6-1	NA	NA	TGTGCCAGCAGTGTCAGGGAAATCACCTACGAGCAGTACTTC	CASSVREITYEQYF
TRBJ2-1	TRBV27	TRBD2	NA	TGTGCCAGCAGTACTAGCGGCCGTCAGTTCTTC	CASSTSGRQFF
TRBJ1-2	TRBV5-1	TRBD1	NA	TGCGCCAGCAGGGCGGGACAGGGGACCTATGGCTACACCTTC	CASRAGQGTYGYTF
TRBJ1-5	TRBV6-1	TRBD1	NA	TGTGCCAGCAGGAAAGCAGGGGGCGCAAGTCAGCCCCAGCATTTT	CASRKAGGASQPQHF
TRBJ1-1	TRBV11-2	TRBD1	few	TGTGCCAGCAGACCAACGACGGGACAGAAGAACACTGAAGCTTTCTTT	CASRPTTGQKNTEAFF
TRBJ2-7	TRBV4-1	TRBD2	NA	TGCGCCAGCAGCCCCCGGGGGGGGAACTACGAGCAGTACTTC	CASSPRGGNYEQYF
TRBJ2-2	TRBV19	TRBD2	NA	TGTGCCAGTAGTATGGGGGGGACCGGGGAGCTGTTTTTT	CASSMGGTGELFF
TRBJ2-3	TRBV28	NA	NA	TGTGCCAGCAGTTTATCTGGAGGGAGCACAGATACGCAGTATTTT	CASSLSGGSTDTQYF
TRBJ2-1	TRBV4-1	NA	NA	TGCGCCAGCAGCCAAGACGCGGCCTCCTACAATGAGCAGTTCTTC	CASSQDAASYNEQFF
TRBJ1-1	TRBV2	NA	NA	TGTGCCAGCAGTGGCAGGGGTAGCACTGAAGCTTTCTTT	CASSGRGSTEAFF
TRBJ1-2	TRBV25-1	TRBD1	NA	TGTGCCAGCAGCGAAATCGGGACAGCCTATGGCTACACCTTC	CASSEIGTAYGYTF
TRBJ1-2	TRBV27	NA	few	TGTGCCAGCAGTTCGGGTCACGCGGCCTATGGCTACACCTTC	CASSSGHAAYGYTF
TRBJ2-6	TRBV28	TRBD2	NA	TGTGCCAGCGGGGGGGGTTCTGGGGCCAACGTCCTGACTTTC	CASGGGSGANVLTF
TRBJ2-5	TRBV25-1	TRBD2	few	TGTGCCAGCAGGCCCCCTGGGACTAGCGGGAGGGCAGAGACCCAGTACTTC	CASRPPGTSGRAETQYF